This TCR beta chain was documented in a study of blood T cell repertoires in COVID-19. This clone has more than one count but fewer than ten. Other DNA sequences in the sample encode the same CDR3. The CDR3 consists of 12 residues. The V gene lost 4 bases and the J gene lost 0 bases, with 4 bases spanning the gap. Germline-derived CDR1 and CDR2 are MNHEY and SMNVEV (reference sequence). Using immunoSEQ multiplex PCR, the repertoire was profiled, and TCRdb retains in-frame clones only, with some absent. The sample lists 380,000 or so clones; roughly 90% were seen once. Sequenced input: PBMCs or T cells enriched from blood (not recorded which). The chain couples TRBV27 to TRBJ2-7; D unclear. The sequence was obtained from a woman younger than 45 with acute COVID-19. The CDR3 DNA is TGTGCCAGCAGTTCCAGCTCCTACGAGCAGTACTTC. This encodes CASSSSSYEQYF.